This T cell receptor (beta chain) stems from a study of T cell repertoires in ileal Crohn's disease. Per sample, roughly 0.45 micrograms of biopsy DNA were TCRB immunosequenced. Assay used: immunoSEQ multiplex PCR; TCRdb lists only in-frame clones, some missing. The sample lists around 8,200 clones, under 80% occurring once. About this clone: No antigen is known for it.

Study-level findings and limits: Clonality above 26.8% at surgery always came with endoscopic recurrence. Mucosal expansions were suggested to be mainly CD8 T cells. Active smokers at surgery had more clonal expansions than non-smokers.

The CDR3 covers 16 residues. Germline CDR1 reads MNHNS; CDR2 reads SASEGT. The V segment lost 3 bases and the J segment 0 bases; nucleotides outside the gene matches: 4. The material sequenced was ileal tissue. The V gene is TRBV6-1, the J gene TRBJ1-4, with 7 nucleotides matching TRBD1. The sequence was collected from an adult with Crohn's disease. CDR3 sequence: CASSERDRSTNEKLFF. CDR3 DNA: TGTGCCAGCAGTGAGCGGGACAGATCAACTAATGAAAAACTGTTTTTT.